This T cell receptor beta chain was profiled in a study of cytomegalovirus exposure and HLA in healthy donors. General study findings and limits: TRBV6-2, TRBV6-3 and some other V segments were unresolvable in 87-base-pair reads. Later analysis suggested most CMV-associated TCR beta chains were HLA-restricted. Follow-up analysis found HLA locus-dependent TCR association rates, highest for DRB1 and lowest for HLA-C. In vitro experiments confirmed that three CMV-associated chains were specific for CMV antigens.

Comment on this clone: Its matching antigen is unknown.

PCR used 60 Vbeta primers and 13 Jbeta primers. Produced via immunoSEQ multiplex PCR; TCRdb's table is partial and in-frame only. Among fewer than 150,000 clones, under 90% were seen once, and the ten largest hold 7.5% to 10%. After removal of 4 bases from V and 3 bases from J, the junction contained 8 bases not matched to a gene. This CDR3 has 16 amino acids. Germline-derived CDR1 and CDR2 are MNHEY and SVGAGI. V is TRBV6-5 and J is TRBJ2-5, with 10 bases matching TRBD1. The sequence derives from a female donor in good health and CMV-seropositive. Sequencing was performed on PBMCs. As DNA, the CDR3 is TGTGCCAGCAGTTCACGACAGGGGGCCTTAGAAGAGACCCAGTACTTC. Its protein is CASSSRQGALEETQYF.